The 21 T cell receptor beta chains below were found in one sample sequenced in a study of OX40 agonist ivuxolimab in advanced cancers. Method: immunoSEQ multiplex PCR; TCRdb's copy keeps in-frame clones and lacks some. The sample has around 83,000 clones, 88% seen once. The sequencing used CD4+ or CD8+ T cells sorted from blood, collected in a trial of the OX40 agonist ivuxolimab. The receptors shown here come from an adult with an advanced solid tumor such as melanoma, head and neck, liver or kidney cancer.

The table lists this clone with a count of one. The sample has other DNA sequences that encode this CDR3 too. The CDR3 loop reads CASSLGTSGIDEQFF. CDR3 coding DNA: TGTGCCAGCAGCTTAGGGACTAGCGGGATTGATGAGCAGTTCTTC. The genes are TRBV7-9 and TRBJ2-1; 12 bases are shared with TRBD2. J was trimmed by 8 bases and V by 1 base; bases with no gene match: 3. The CDR3 consists of 15 residues. CDR1 and CDR2 (germline): SEHNR, FQNEAQ (reference sequence). Full variable domain (rest looked up from reference TRBV7-9 and TRBJ2-1): DTGVSQNPRHKITKRGQNVTFRCDPISEHNRLYWYRQTLGQGPEFLTYFQNEAQLEKSRLLSDRFSAERPKGSFSTLEIQRTEQGDSAMYLCASSLGTSGIDEQFFGPGTRLTVL.

This sequence joins TRBV2 and TRBJ2-3, with TRBD2 matching 8 bases. The CDR3 is made up of 15 amino acids. With 3 bases clipped from V and 2 bases from J, the junction kept 4 bases outside the gene matches. Per germline, CDR1 SNHLY and CDR2 FYNNEI. For the CDR3, the DNA is TGTGCCAGCAGTGACTTTAGCGGGATCACAGATACGCAGTATTTT. It yields the protein CASSDFSGITDTQYF.

The CDR3 here is CASSLYPTEYSNQPQHF. The CDR3, as DNA: TGTGCCAGCAGTTTATACCCTACAGAATATAGCAATCAGCCCCAGCATTTT. The chain has TRBV28 and TRBJ1-5; D gene ambiguous. This CDR3 contains 17 residues. The V gene lost 1 base and the J gene lost 0 bases, with 13 bases spanning the gap. Germline lookup yields CDR1 MDHEN and CDR2 SYDVKM.

CDR3 amino acids: CASSFSAGGSNQPQHF. As DNA, the CDR3 is TGTGCCAGCAGTTTCAGTGCAGGGGGAAGCAATCAGCCCCAGCATTTT. The chain joins TRBV27 to TRBJ1-5; 7 bases align to TRBD1. V was pared by 3 bases and J by 1 base, with 6 bases of the junction left unmatched. Germline V gives CDR1 MNHEY, CDR2 SMNVEV (reference sequence). The CDR3 contains 16 residues.

The chain links TRBV7-8 to TRBJ2-2; D is perhaps TRBD1 (6 bases). Germline values: CDR1 SGHVS, CDR2 FQNEAQ. The V end was cut by 3 bases, the J end by 1 base, with 12 bases between. CDR3 length equals 16 residues. CDR3 loop: CASSFTQDRNTGELFF. In DNA form, the CDR3 reads TGTGCCAGCAGCTTTACCCAGGACAGGAACACCGGGGAGCTGTTTTTT. The full variable domain, completed using reference TRBV7-8 and TRBJ2-2, is GAGVSQSPRYKVAKRGQDVALRCDPISGHVSLFWYQQALGQGPEFLTYFQNEAQLDKSGLPSDRFFAERPEGSVSTLKIQRTQQEDSAVYLCASSFTQDRNTGELFFGEGSRLTVL.

The chain carries TRBV6-6 and TRBJ1-5; TRBD1 aligns across 8 bases. With V trimmed by 5 bases and J by 4 bases, 10 bases remained unmatched. This CDR3 region has 16 residues. CDR1 MNHNY and CDR2 SVGAGI come from the germline V gene (reference sequence). The DNA for the CDR3 is TGTGCCAGCAGTCATGCACGGACAGGGCAAAATCAGCCCCAGCATTTT. Amino acid sequence: CASSHARTGQNQPQHF.

On this clone itself: Within the sample, other DNA sequences also encode this same CDR3. The genes are TRBV7-2 and TRBJ2-7; D may be TRBD1 (5 bases). Germline CDR1 reads SGHTA; CDR2 reads FQGNSA. The length of the CDR3 is 14 residues. V was cut by 1 base and J by 0 bases, with 7 bases left in between. CDR3 coding DNA: TGTGCCAGCAGCTTAGACAGGTCCTCCTACGAGCAGTACTTC. Translated: CASSLDRSSYEQYF.

This clone occurred a few times. The chain has TRBV28 and TRBJ2-3, with D maybe TRBD1 (6 bases). This CDR3 is built from 18 residues. Trimming removed 3 bases from V and 0 bases from J, with 19 bases in between. Germline CDR1 reads MDHEN; CDR2 reads SYDVKM. CDR3 in DNA: TGTGCCAGCAGTTTTGTAGACGCAGGGACAACTAGCACAGATACGCAGTATTTT. Translation gives CASSFVDAGTTSTDTQYF.

The chain has TRBV19 and TRBJ2-7, with 10 positions matching TRBD2. The V gene's germline CDR1 is LNHDA and CDR2 SQIVND (reference sequence). This CDR3 is 15 amino acids long. The V segment lost 6 bases and the J segment 0 bases; nucleotides outside the gene matches: 5. Written as DNA, the CDR3 is TGTGCCAGTAGAAGTGGGACTAGCGCCTCCTACGAGCAGTACTTC. Translated: CASRSGTSASYEQYF.

J is TRBJ2-5 and V is TRBV9, with 7 bases lining up with TRBD1. The DNA end is a closer match to TRBJ2-7, so the J assignment may be wrong. Germline V gives CDR1 SGDLS, CDR2 YYNGEE. The CDR3 consists of 14 residues. CDR3 sequence: CASSASTGFYEQYF. The CDR3 region has the DNA TGTGCCAGCAGCGCATCGACAGGGTTCTACGAGCAGTACTTC.

The rearrangement joins TRBV27 to TRBJ1-1; TRBD1 matches at 7 bases. Trimming took 4 bases from V and 2 from J; bases not matched to a gene: 4. Germline CDR1 is MNHEY and CDR2 is SMNVEV (reference sequence). The CDR3 consists of 14 residues. DNA for the CDR3: TGTGCCAGCAGTTCGGGGACAGCAAACACTGAAGCTTTCTTT. Protein sequence: CASSSGTANTEAFF.

The chain recombines TRBV27 with TRBJ2-5; weak D call: TRBD2 (5 bases). Deletions cut 1 base from V and 2 bases from J, with 11 bases between. Germline-derived CDR1 and CDR2 are MNHEY and SMNVEV (reference sequence). CDR3 length equals 15 residues. CDR3 DNA sequence: TGTGCCAGCAGTTTATTTCGGGGTAATCAAGAGACCCAGTACTTC. Its translation: CASSLFRGNQETQYF.

The V gene is TRBV7-9, the J gene TRBJ1-5; weak D call: TRBD1 (6 bases). The germline V gene encodes CDR1 SEHNR and CDR2 FQNEAQ (reference sequence). Trimming took off 7 bases at V and 9 bases at J, with 16 bases between the two ends. The CDR3 has 13 residues. CDR3 bases: TGTGCCAGCACCTTGGGGGCGGATGGGCCCCAGCATTTT. Protein product: CASTLGADGPQHF.

As regards this clone: In the same sample, other DNA sequences code for this CDR3. The gene calls are TRBV5-1 and TRBJ1-1, with a weak D call TRBD1 (5 bases). The CDR3 covers 14 residues. Trimming shortened V by 0 bases and J by 4 bases, and 10 bases separated the two germline ends. CDR1 and CDR2 from the germline V gene are SGHRS and YFSETQ. CDR3 sequence: CASSLGWGSTEAFF. The CDR3 DNA sequence: TGCGCCAGCAGCTTGGGTTGGGGGTCCACTGAAGCTTTCTTT.

This CDR3 is CASRTWRAEQFF. DNA for the CDR3: TGTGCCAGCAGGACTTGGCGGGCTGAGCAGTTCTTC. The rearrangement joins TRBV28 to TRBJ2-1; D is perhaps TRBD2 (5 bases). Trimming cost V 6 bases and J 9 bases, with 12 bases left between them. The CDR3 sequence is 12 residues long. Germline-derived CDR1 and CDR2 are MDHEN and SYDVKM.

The V gene is TRBV23-1, the J gene TRBJ2-3, with unresolved D. TRBV23-1 is given ORF status, its function remaining uncertain. This CDR3 comprises 13 residues. Trimming took off 3 bases at V and 6 bases at J, with 10 bases between the two ends. CDR3 DNA: TGCGCCAGCAGTCATAGGGCTAGTGATACGCAGTATTTT. Residues: CASSHRASDTQYF.

The CDR3 DNA reads TGTGCCAGCTCACCCCCCTCGGCGGGAGGACGGGAGACCCAGTACTTC. Protein: CASSPPSAGGRETQYF. The rearrangement joins TRBV18 to TRBJ2-5, with 8 positions matching TRBD2. This CDR3 comprises 16 residues. V was pared by 3 bases and J by 5 bases, with 11 bases of the junction left unmatched. Per the germline V gene, CDR1 is KGHSH and CDR2 is LQKENI.

The chain couples TRBV11-2 to TRBJ2-1; 13 nucleotides match TRBD2. Unmatched junction bases numbered 3, after V lost 4 bases and J lost 6 bases. Germline CDR1 reads SGHAT; CDR2 reads FQNNGV. The CDR3 has 15 amino acids. DNA of the CDR3: TGTGCCAGCAGCTGGACTAGCGGGAGTATCAATGAGCAGTTCTTC. It specifies CASSWTSGSINEQFF.

The CDR3 is CASSQLGQFYGYTF. DNA for the CDR3: TGTGCCAGCAGTCAATTAGGACAGTTTTATGGCTACACCTTC. The chain uses TRBV7-2 and TRBJ1-2; weak D call: TRBD1 (6 bases). The CDR3 is 14 residues long. CDR1 is SGHTA and CDR2 is FQGNSA in the germline V gene. V lost 6 bases, J lost 5 bases, and 16 bases lay in between. Drawing the rest from reference TRBV7-2 and TRBJ1-2, the complete variable domain is GAGVSQSPSNKVTEKGKDVELRCDPISGHTALYWYRQSLGQGLEFLIYFQGNSAPDKSGLPSDRFSAERTGGSVSTLTIQRTQQEDSAVYLCASSQLGQFYGYTFGSGTRLTVV.

This chain connects TRBV10-2 to TRBJ2-5, with 10 bases identical to TRBD2. The CDR3 contains 17 residues. The germline CDR1 and CDR2 sequences are WSHSY and SAAADI. V was pared by 2 bases and J by 4 bases, with 10 bases of the junction left unmatched. CDR3 nucleotide sequence: TGCGCCAGCAGTGAGGGAGTAGCGGGAGGATGGGGAGAGACCCAGTACTTC. It is translated as CASSEGVAGGWGETQYF.

The chain has TRBV6-5 and TRBJ1-2; D ambiguous. Trimming removed 6 bases at V and 0 bases at J, with 5 bases between. Germline CDR1 and CDR2: MNHEY and SVGAGI. The CDR3 runs 12 residues. DNA of the CDR3: TGTGCCAGCAGGGCCACTAACTATGGCTACACCTTC. Translation gives CASRATNYGYTF.